Below are 5 T cell receptor beta chains sequenced from a single sample in a study of T cells after posttransplantation cyclophosphamide. Libraries were prepared by immunoSEQ multiplex PCR; TCRdb keeps only in-frame clonotypes and omits some of them. The repertoire has 6,000 to 7,500 clones, 95% to 98% of them found once; the top ten carry about 0.85%. The sequenced material came from memory CD4+ T cells sorted from PBMCs. The source is a man aged 35 to 55 in good health, CMV-negative, and a related stem cell transplant donor.

The J gene is TRBJ2-2, the V gene TRBV14; D call uncertain. The germline gives CDR1 SGHDN, CDR2 FVKESK. The CDR3 totals 15 residues. Trimming cost V 4 bases and J 1 base, with 10 bases left between them. The CDR3 here is CASSRTRQNTGELFF. The CDR3 nucleotides are TGTGCCAGCAGCCGTACCCGACAGAACACCGGGGAGCTGTTTTTT.

The J gene is TRBJ1-2, the V gene TRBV6-5; maybe TRBD1 (6 bases). Germline assignment: CDR1 MNHEY and CDR2 SVGAGI. The ends were cut back, 7 bases at V and 8 bases at J, with 20 bases in the middle. The length of the CDR3 is 14 residues. The CDR3 loop reads CASNLLADSSGYTF. In nucleotides, the CDR3 is TGTGCCAGCAACCTCCTCGCGGACAGCTCCGGCTACACCTTC.

V gene TRBV4-1 combines with J gene TRBJ2-1, with TRBD1 matching over 11 bases. Germline V gives CDR1 MGHRA, CDR2 YSYEKL. This CDR3 has 17 residues. J gave up 3 bases and V 0 bases, and 4 bases lay outside the gene matches. The DNA of the CDR3 is TGCGCCAGCAGCCAAGATTCCGGGACAGGGGGCTACAATGAGCAGTTCTTC. It codes for CASSQDSGTGGYNEQFF.

The chain links TRBV19 to TRBJ2-3; 7 nucleotides match TRBD2. CDR1 and CDR2 (germline): LNHDA, SQIVND (reference sequence). CDR3 length equals 15 residues. J gave up 2 bases and V 9 bases, and 11 bases lay outside the gene matches. CDR3 DNA sequence: TGTGCCAGCAAGCGACTAGCATGGGTCACAGATACGCAGTATTTT. It yields the protein CASKRLAWVTDTQYF.

The CDR3 sequence is CASSLDIRDRGWEQYF. CDR3 in DNA: TGCGCCAGCAGCTTGGATATAAGGGACAGGGGTTGGGAGCAGTACTTC. The chain employs TRBV5-1 and TRBJ2-7; 10 nucleotides match TRBD1. The germline CDR1 and CDR2 sequences are SGHRS and YFSETQ. Trimming cost V 0 bases and J 7 bases; bases outside gene matches: 10. The CDR3 runs to 16 residues.